This record looks at one TCR beta chain sequence and its context. This CDR3 is built from 15 residues. From germline, CDR1 is MNHEY and CDR2 SVGAGI. Trimming cost V 4 bases and J 6 bases, with 19 bases left between them. The data were taken from a study of blood T cell repertoires in COVID-19. Overall study context: Material from acute and convalescent COVID-19 was sourced from the United States, Italy and Spain. Sources were T cells, B-cell-depleted T cells, or PBMCs; the material itself was cDNA or gDNA.

The authors' processing: Amplifying reference gene primers gave estimates of nucleated cell counts. Using immunoSEQ multiplex PCR, the repertoire was profiled, and TCRdb retains in-frame clones only, with some absent. That table supplies the V and J calls and clone size; D and trimming were determined from the DNA. In the table there are 130,000 to 150,000 clones, more than 80% of which are singletons. This TCR was sampled from a human donor in a cohort sampled during active COVID-19. The chain carries TRBV6-5 and TRBJ2-7; tentatively, D is TRBD2 (5 bases). Material for sequencing was peripheral blood. The CDR3 loop reads CASSLSSRGRAEQYF. The CDR3 bases are TGTGCCAGCAGTTTATCAAGCCGGGGTCGGGCCGAGCAGTACTTC.